This is a list of T cell receptor beta chains from one sample in a study of spatial heterogeneity in lung cancer. TCRdb redid the calling of the 5' RACE reads with MiXCR, one entry per CDR3 protein. This table has roughly 110,000 distinct CDR3 sequences, more than 10% appearing once. The material sequenced was PBMCs, taken at follow-up. These receptors originate from a female donor with early-stage non-small cell lung cancer. The CDR3 runs from the conserved cysteine through the conserved F or W. The D gene is left open where the match is weak. The size of a clone is reported for some rows only, either as once, few or many, or as a class for expanded clones.

abundance: .
len: 14
d_gene: TRBD1
v_gene: TRBV28
j_gene: TRBJ1-2
CDR3nt: TGTGCCAGCAGTTCCGCGGACAGGGACTATGGCTACACCTTC
CDR3aa: CASSSADRDYGYTF

abundance: .
len: 16
d_gene: TRBD2
v_gene: TRBV28
j_gene: TRBJ2-3
CDR3nt: TGTGCCAGCAGTTTATCGACTAGCGGGGACACAGATACGCAGTATTTT
CDR3aa: CASSLSTSGDTDTQYF

abundance: .
len: 13
d_gene: .
v_gene: TRBV7-6
j_gene: TRBJ2-1
CDR3nt: TGTGCCAGCAGCTTAGGACTAAACAATGAGCAGTTCTTC
CDR3aa: CASSLGLNNEQFF

abundance: .
len: 14
d_gene: .
v_gene: TRBV19
j_gene: TRBJ1-5
CDR3nt: TGTGCCAGTAGTCCGGCGGCGGGCAATCAGCCCCAGCATTTT
CDR3aa: CASSPAAGNQPQHF

abundance: few
len: 13
d_gene: .
v_gene: TRBV5-1
j_gene: TRBJ1-5
CDR3nt: TGCGCCAGCAGCCCATCGACGGGGGGTGCCCAGCATTTT
CDR3aa: CASSPSTGGAQHF

abundance: .
len: 13
d_gene: TRBD1
v_gene: TRBV19
j_gene: TRBJ2-1
CDR3nt: TGTGCCAGTAGTAGGACAGGGTACAATGAGCAGTTCTTC
CDR3aa: CASSRTGYNEQFF

abundance: .
len: 17
d_gene: .
v_gene: TRBV21-1
j_gene: TRBJ1-5
CDR3nt: TGTGCCAGCAGCATAATGGCAGGATTATATAGCAATCAGCCCCAGCATTTT
CDR3aa: CASSIMAGLYSNQPQHF

abundance: few
len: 15
d_gene: TRBD2
v_gene: TRBV20-1
j_gene: TRBJ2-7
CDR3nt: TGCAGTGCTACTACTACTAGCGGGAGTGTCCACGAGCAGTACTTC
CDR3aa: CSATTTSGSVHEQYF

abundance: few
len: 15
d_gene: .
v_gene: TRBV6-2/TRBV6-3
j_gene: TRBJ2-2
CDR3nt: TGTGTCAGCAGCGTTGCGGCGTTTGGGACCGGGGAGCTGTTTTTT
CDR3aa: CVSSVAAFGTGELFF

abundance: .
len: 15
d_gene: TRBD2
v_gene: TRBV7-2
j_gene: TRBJ2-1
CDR3nt: TGTGCCAGCAGCACCCAGACTAGCAGAGACAATGAGCAGTTCTTC
CDR3aa: CASSTQTSRDNEQFF

abundance: few
len: 16
d_gene: TRBD2
v_gene: TRBV7-2
j_gene: TRBJ2-2
CDR3nt: TGTGCCAGCACCCTTAGCGGGAGGGCCGAGACCGGGGAGCTGTTTTTT
CDR3aa: CASTLSGRAETGELFF

abundance: many
len: 14
d_gene: .
v_gene: TRBV30
j_gene: TRBJ1-6
CDR3nt: TGTGCCTGGAGTGTATACGGCCATAATTCACCCCTCCACTTT
CDR3aa: CAWSVYGHNSPLHF

abundance: many
len: 14
d_gene: .
v_gene: TRBV15
j_gene: TRBJ2-3
CDR3nt: TGTGCCACCAGCAGAGATCTATTTCGGGATACGCAGTATTTT
CDR3aa: CATSRDLFRDTQYF

abundance: many
len: 11
d_gene: .
v_gene: TRBV3-1
j_gene: TRBJ2-7
CDR3nt: TGTGCCAGCAGCAATATCTACGAGCAGTACTTC
CDR3aa: CASSNIYEQYF

abundance: .
len: 13
d_gene: .
v_gene: TRBV18
j_gene: TRBJ1-2
CDR3nt: TGTACCAGCACACTTCAGACTAACTATGGCTACACCTTC
CDR3aa: CTSTLQTNYGYTF

abundance: once
len: 11
d_gene: .
v_gene: TRBV3-1
j_gene: TRBJ2-7
CDR3nt: TGTGCCAGCAGCCAGAACTACGAGCAGTACTTC
CDR3aa: CASSQNYEQYF

abundance: many
len: 14
d_gene: .
v_gene: TRBV7-2
j_gene: TRBJ1-3
CDR3nt: TGTGCCAGCAGATCCCGGGGCTCTGGAAACACCATATATTTT
CDR3aa: CASRSRGSGNTIYF

abundance: .
len: 14
d_gene: TRBD2
v_gene: TRBV5-6
j_gene: TRBJ2-1
CDR3nt: TGTGCCAGCAGCCCACCCGGGACTAGCTTCGAGCAGTTCTTC
CDR3aa: CASSPPGTSFEQFF

abundance: many
len: 13
d_gene: .
v_gene: TRBV12-3/TRBV12-4
j_gene: TRBJ2-6
CDR3nt: TGTGCCAGCAGTTTTAAGGGGGCCAACGTCCTGACTTTC
CDR3aa: CASSFKGANVLTF

abundance: .
len: 14
d_gene: .
v_gene: TRBV20-1
j_gene: TRBJ2-3
CDR3nt: TGCAGTGCCCCTTCTCGGGCTAGCACAGATACGCAGTATTTT
CDR3aa: CSAPSRASTDTQYF

abundance: many
len: 14
d_gene: TRBD1
v_gene: TRBV10-3
j_gene: TRBJ2-4
CDR3nt: TGTGCCACCGGACAGGACCTAGTCAAAAACATTCAGTACTTC
CDR3aa: CATGQDLVKNIQYF

abundance: .
len: 18
d_gene: .
v_gene: TRBV5-1
j_gene: TRBJ2-1
CDR3nt: TGCGCCAGCAAGGGGCTACAGGGACCCGCGATCGGAGACAATGAGCAGTTCTTC
CDR3aa: CASKGLQGPAIGDNEQFF

abundance: few
len: 16
d_gene: .
v_gene: TRBV9
j_gene: TRBJ2-3
CDR3nt: TGTGCCAGCAGCGTAGGTACAGGATCCCTCACAGATACGCAGTATTTT
CDR3aa: CASSVGTGSLTDTQYF

abundance: .
len: 13
d_gene: TRBD1
v_gene: TRBV6-2/TRBV6-3
j_gene: TRBJ1-1
CDR3nt: TGTGCCAGCAGTTGGCAGGGGGGCACTGAAGCTTTCTTT
CDR3aa: CASSWQGGTEAFF

abundance: many
len: 12
d_gene: .
v_gene: TRBV2
j_gene: TRBJ1-4
CDR3nt: TGTGCCAGCAGTGGGACGGATGAAAAACTGTTTTTT
CDR3aa: CASSGTDEKLFF

abundance: few
len: 15
d_gene: .
v_gene: TRBV19
j_gene: TRBJ2-3
CDR3nt: TGTGCCAGTAGAGATCGGCACTCTAGCACAGATACGCAGTATTTT
CDR3aa: CASRDRHSSTDTQYF

abundance: .
len: 14
d_gene: .
v_gene: TRBV14
j_gene: TRBJ2-3
CDR3nt: TGTGCCAGTTCCGCCCAGCGGCACACAGATACGCAGTATTTT
CDR3aa: CASSAQRHTDTQYF

abundance: .
len: 14
d_gene: TRBD1
v_gene: TRBV11-2
j_gene: TRBJ2-7
CDR3nt: TGTGCCAGCAGCTCCGGACAGGGGGTCCACGAGCAGTACTTC
CDR3aa: CASSSGQGVHEQYF

abundance: .
len: 14
d_gene: .
v_gene: TRBV3-1
j_gene: TRBJ1-2
CDR3nt: TGTGCCAGCAGCCAAGAATGGGTGCGGAGTAGCTACACCTTC
CDR3aa: CASSQEWVRSSYTF

abundance: .
len: 13
d_gene: TRBD2
v_gene: TRBV3-1
j_gene: TRBJ2-1
CDR3nt: TGTGCCAGCAGTCGGACTAGCGGCGTTGAGCAGTTCTTC
CDR3aa: CASSRTSGVEQFF

abundance: many
len: 17
d_gene: .
v_gene: TRBV6-4
j_gene: TRBJ2-1
CDR3nt: TGTGCCAGCAGTGTCGAGTCTCGGGTGATTTGGTACAATGAGCAGTTCTTC
CDR3aa: CASSVESRVIWYNEQFF

abundance: .
len: 16
d_gene: .
v_gene: TRBV5-5
j_gene: TRBJ2-3
CDR3nt: TGTGCCAGCAGCTTAGCGGCTCCACCAAGCACAGATACGCAGTATTTT
CDR3aa: CASSLAAPPSTDTQYF

abundance: .
len: 16
d_gene: TRBD2
v_gene: TRBV27
j_gene: TRBJ2-7
CDR3nt: TGTGCCAGCAGTTTATCGTTCAGCGGGAGGTCCTACGAGCAGTACTTC
CDR3aa: CASSLSFSGRSYEQYF